This TCR beta chain was captured in a study of regulatory T cells in long-lasting Graves disease. General observations from the study: Researchers examined only peripheral blood and not thyroid tissue.

Library construction for TCR beta used iRepertoire HTBI primers and Arm-PCR of CDR3 regions. TCRdb reprocessed the multiplex PCR reads with MiXCR, giving one entry per CDR3 protein. The table records approximately 300,000 distinct CDR3 sequences, over 15% of them present only once. CDR1 and CDR2 (germline): ENHRY, SYGVKD. With 5 bases removed from V and 6 bases from J, the gap between germline ends came to 11 bases. This CDR3 region has 14 residues. This clonotype has ten or more counts. Antigen unknown. Time point given: newly diagnosed GD, antithyroid drugs for less than 3 months. The authors made the TCR library using RNA they extracted from PBMCs.

This sequence joins TRBV10-3 and TRBJ1-6; TRBD1 is a possible D gene (5 bases). Specimen: peripheral blood mononuclear cells (PBMCs), collected at new diagnosis, from a patient treated with antithyroid drugs. The clonotype was recovered from a female donor with Graves disease. CDR3 in DNA: TGTGCCATCAGTAGCGGGAGGGGTAATTCACCCCTCCACTTT. Amino acids: CAISSGRGNSPLHF.